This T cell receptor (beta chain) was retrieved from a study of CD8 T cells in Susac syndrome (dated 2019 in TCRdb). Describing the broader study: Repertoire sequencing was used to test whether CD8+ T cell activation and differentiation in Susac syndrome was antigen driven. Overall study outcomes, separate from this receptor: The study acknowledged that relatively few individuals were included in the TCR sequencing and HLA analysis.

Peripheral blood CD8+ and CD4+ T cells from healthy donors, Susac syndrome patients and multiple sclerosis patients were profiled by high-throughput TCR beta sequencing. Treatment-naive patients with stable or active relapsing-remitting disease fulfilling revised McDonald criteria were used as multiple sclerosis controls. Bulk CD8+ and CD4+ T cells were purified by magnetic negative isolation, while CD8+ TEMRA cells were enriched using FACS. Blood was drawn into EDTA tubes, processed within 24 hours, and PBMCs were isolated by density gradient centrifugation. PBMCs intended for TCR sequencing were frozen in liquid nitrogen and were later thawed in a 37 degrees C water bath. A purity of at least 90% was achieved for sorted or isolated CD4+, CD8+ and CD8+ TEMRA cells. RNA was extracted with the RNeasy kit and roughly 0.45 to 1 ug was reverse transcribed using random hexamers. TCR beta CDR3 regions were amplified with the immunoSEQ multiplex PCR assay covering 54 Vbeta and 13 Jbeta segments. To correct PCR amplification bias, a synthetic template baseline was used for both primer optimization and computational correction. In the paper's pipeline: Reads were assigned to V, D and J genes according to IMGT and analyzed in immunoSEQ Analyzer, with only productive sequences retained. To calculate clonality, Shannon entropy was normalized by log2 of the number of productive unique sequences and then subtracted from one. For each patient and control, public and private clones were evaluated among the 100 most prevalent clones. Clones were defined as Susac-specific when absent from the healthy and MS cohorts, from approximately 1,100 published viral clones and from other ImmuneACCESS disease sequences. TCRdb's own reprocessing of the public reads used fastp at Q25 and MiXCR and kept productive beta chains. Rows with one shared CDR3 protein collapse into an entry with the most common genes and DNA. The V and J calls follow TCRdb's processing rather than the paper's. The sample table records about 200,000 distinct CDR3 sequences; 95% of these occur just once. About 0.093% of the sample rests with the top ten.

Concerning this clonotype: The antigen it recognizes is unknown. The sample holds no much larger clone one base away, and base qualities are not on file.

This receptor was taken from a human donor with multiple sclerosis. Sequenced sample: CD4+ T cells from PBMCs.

The CDR3 amino acid sequence is: CAPRIGQETQYF. The sequence in DNA is TGCGCGCCGCGGATAGGACAAGAGACCCAGTACTTC. The rearranged segments are TRBV20-1 and TRBJ2-5; the D gene assignment is ambiguous. CDR1 DFQATT and CDR2 SNEGSKA were looked up in the germline V gene (reference sequence). Spanning cysteine to phenylalanine, the CDR3 consists of 12 amino acids. Only the CDR3 part of the read is kept: 36 bases, read in frame from the first base.